Listed below are T cell receptor beta chains from one sample, sequenced in a study of identical twins. TCRdb itself ran the 5' RACE reads through MiXCR, one entry per CDR3 protein. The table lists 400,000 to 500,000 distinct CDR3 sequences, 14% of them singletons. These same records also appear under a second study, on yellow fever vaccine responses in identical twins.

The sequenced sample was CD4+ T cells sorted from blood. These receptors were obtained from a young woman in good health. The CDR3 runs from the conserved cysteine through the conserved F or W. A D gene is named only where the DNA matches it firmly. Size is omitted from some rows. Given values are once, few, many or a class for expanded clones.

>-|TRBV5-6|-|TRBJ1-6
TGTGCCAGCAGGTTGGGGAGCTATAATTCACCCCTCCACTTT
CASRLGSYNSPLHF
>few|TRBV25-1|-|TRBJ2-2
TGTGCCAGCAGTGGACCTTTGGGGGGCGGGGAGCTGTTTTTT
CASSGPLGGGELFF
>many|TRBV18|-|TRBJ2-5
TGTGCCAGCTCACTCGGTGGCGGAACCCAAGAGACCCAGTACTTC
CASSLGGGTQETQYF
>-|TRBV18|TRBD1|TRBJ2-3
TGTGCCAGCTCACCACCCGTGGGACAGGGACCAGATACGCAGTATTTT
CASSPPVGQGPDTQYF
>-|TRBV7-2|TRBD2|TRBJ2-3
TGTGCCAGCAGCTTAGTGAGCGGGGGACTCACAGATACGCAGTATTTT
CASSLVSGGLTDTQYF
>many|TRBV3-1|-|TRBJ2-7
TGTGCCAGCAGCCAAGATCTTCTTAGGGAGCAGTACTTC
CASSQDLLREQYF
>-|TRBV18|-|TRBJ2-7
TGTGCCAGCTCACCATTATCTGCCGGTCCGAACTACGAGCAGTACTTC
CASSPLSAGPNYEQYF
>few|TRBV6-2/TRBV6-3|-|TRBJ2-1
TGTGCCAGCAGGCCCTCTGGGCGAAGCTCCTACAATGAGCAGTTCTTC
CASRPSGRSSYNEQFF
>few|TRBV6-2/TRBV6-3|TRBD2|TRBJ2-7
TGTGCCAGCAGTTATGCCCTAGCGGGAGGAGGATCCGAGCAGTACTTC
CASSYALAGGGSEQYF
>-|TRBV6-1|-|TRBJ1-1
TGTGCCAGCAGAAAAACCGGGACACCGCAAGCTTTCTTT
CASRKTGTPQAFF
>many|TRBV12-3/TRBV12-4|TRBD2|TRBJ2-7
TGTGCCAGCAGTTCTAGCGGGAGAGTCTACGAGCAGTACTTC
CASSSSGRVYEQYF
>-|TRBV7-9|-|TRBJ2-1
TGTGCCAGCAGCTTATACACGAGCTCCTACAATGAGCAGTTCTTC
CASSLYTSSYNEQFF
>few|TRBV6-1|TRBD1|TRBJ2-7
TGTGCCAGCAGCAACAGGGGGCTCTACGAGCAGTACTTC
CASSNRGLYEQYF
>few|TRBV6-5|-|TRBJ2-2
TGTGCCAGCAGTTACCAGGGATCCGGGGAGCTGTTTTTT
CASSYQGSGELFF
>few|TRBV5-1|TRBD2|TRBJ2-7
TGCGCCAGCAGCTCCGGGACTAGCGTTCACGAGCAGTACTTC
CASSSGTSVHEQYF
>few|TRBV11-2|TRBD2|TRBJ2-1
TGTGCCAGCAGCTTAGTCTTTAGCGGGCCTAACAATGAGCAGTTCTTC
CASSLVFSGPNNEQFF
>-|TRBV2|-|TRBJ1-4
TGTGCCAGCAGTGTACGGGGGGAAGGTGAAAAACTGTTTTTT
CASSVRGEGEKLFF